The 27 T cell receptor beta chains presented below share a single source sample, sequenced in a study of CD8 T cells in ankylosing spondylitis (dated by TCRdb to about 2017). These receptors have no known antigen. The protocol used for the library was 5' RACE. The sequencing machine was an Illumina HiSeq 2500. The public reads were quality trimmed at Q25 with fastp and then assembled into clones with MiXCR by TCRdb, keeping productive beta chains. Entries are consolidated by CDR3 protein sequence, retaining the most common genes and DNA. The sample table contains some 220,000 distinct CDR3 sequences; only one count was recorded for 6% to 8% of them. The top ten hold about 14% of the sample. What the authors observed across the whole study: A TCR beta motif of several highly homologous amino acid variants appeared characteristic of blood from ankylosing spondylitis patients.

Sequences were obtained from blood, either unsorted or a sorted T cell fraction (not recorded which). The receptors here all came from a male donor with ankylosing spondylitis.

This clonotype was seen repeatedly, ten times or more. The genes are TRBV6-2 or TRBV6-3 and TRBJ2-7; D may be TRBD2 (5 bases). V was cut by 6 bases and J by 0 bases, with 24 bases left in between. From germline, CDR1 is MNHEY and CDR2 SVGEGT. This CDR3 is built from 18 residues. The CDR3 region has the DNA TGTGCCAGCAGCCCACAATGGGATCACCGAGGGCCCTCCTACGAGCAGTACTTC. This translates into CASSPQWDHRGPSYEQYF.

This clonotype was seen ten or more times. This chain connects TRBV11-3 to TRBJ2-2; D call uncertain. The CDR3 covers 17 residues. Germline V CDR1 and CDR2: SGHNT, YENEEA. V lost 5 bases to trimming and J lost 3 bases, with 19 bases between them. CDR3 protein: CASSLGSNSEYTGELFF. CDR3 bases: TGTGCCAGCAGCCTAGGTTCCAACAGCGAATACACCGGGGAGCTGTTTTTT.

The rearrangement links TRBV28 to TRBJ2-2; D uncertain. The germline CDR1 and CDR2 sequences are MDHEN and SYDVKM. CDR3 length equals 14 residues. Between the trimmed V and J ends, which lost 5 bases and 10 bases, there was a span of 17 bases. The CDR3 here is CASSPWAIPAELFF. The DNA for the CDR3 is TGTGCCAGCAGTCCTTGGGCGATACCGGCGGAGCTGTTTTTT.

This clonotype was picked up many times. The chain couples TRBV4-3 to TRBJ1-1; D is undetermined. From germline, CDR1 is LGHNA and CDR2 YSLEER. CDR3 length: 15 amino acids. The ends were cut back, 0 bases at V and 0 bases at J, with 8 bases in the middle. In nucleotides, the CDR3 is TGCGCCAGCAGCCAAGACGCATTCATGAACACTGAAGCTTTCTTT. It encodes CASSQDAFMNTEAFF.

Many counts were recorded for this clonotype. The chain uses TRBV4-1 and TRBJ2-1, with unresolved D. The CDR3 has 15 amino acids. From germline, CDR1 is MGHRA and CDR2 YSYEKL. V lost 0 bases, J lost 6 bases, and 12 bases lay in between. This CDR3 is CASSQDLNGLNEQFF. The CDR3 nucleotides read TGCGCCAGCAGCCAAGATCTGAACGGGCTCAATGAGCAGTTCTTC.

There are many counts of this clonotype. J is TRBJ1-2 and V is TRBV10-3; D is unclear. Germline V gene lookup returns CDR1 ENHRY and CDR2 SYGVKD. The CDR3 runs to 14 residues. The ends were cut back, 0 bases at V and 2 bases at J, with 7 bases in the middle. CDR3 DNA sequence: TGTGCCATCAGTGAGTCGGTGGGCAACTATGGCTACACCTTC. Protein sequence: CAISESVGNYGYTF.

A few counts support this clonotype. The rearrangement uses TRBV6-1 and TRBJ2-5; D may be TRBD2 (6 bases). CDR3 length: 14 amino acids. Looked up from germline, CDR1 is MNHNS and CDR2 is SASEGT. V gave up 5 bases and J gave up 2 bases, with 12 bases separating them. The DNA for the CDR3 is TGTGCCAGCAGTACCGCGGGACTTCAAGAGACCCAGTACTTC. It encodes CASSTAGLQETQYF.

The table lists this clonotype with a few counts. The chain joins TRBV20-1 to TRBJ2-5, with unresolved D. In germline, CDR1 is DFQATT, CDR2 SNEGSKA (reference sequence). The CDR3 covers 15 residues. The V end lost 4 bases, the J end lost 2 bases, and 17 bases lay between the germline ends. CDR3: CSATLGIGYQETQYF. CDR3 coding DNA: TGCAGTGCTACCTTGGGGATAGGGTATCAAGAGACCCAGTACTTC.

This clonotype was picked up many times. The chain is built from TRBV6-2 or TRBV6-3 and TRBJ2-5; unclear D gene. Germline CDR1 is MNHEY and CDR2 is SVGEGT. The CDR3 loop spans 11 amino acids. V gave up 5 bases and J gave up 3 bases, with 4 bases separating them. CDR3 in DNA: TGTGCCAGCAGTATTAAAGAGACCCAGTACTTC. Translation gives CASSIKETQYF.

The table lists this clonotype with many counts. The gene calls are TRBV7-8 and TRBJ1-1, with D perhaps TRBD1 (6 bases). Germline-derived CDR1 and CDR2 are SGHVS and FQNEAQ. This CDR3 has 16 residues. V lost 1 base to trimming and J lost 1 base, with 13 bases between them. This CDR3 is CASSLGNRDANTEAFF. The CDR3 DNA reads as TGTGCCAGCAGCTTAGGGAACAGGGACGCGAACACTGAAGCTTTCTTT.

This clonotype was counted many times. The chain employs TRBV10-3 and TRBJ1-1; D is unclear. The CDR3 sequence is 14 residues long. CDR1 and CDR2 (germline): ENHRY, SYGVKD. V was shortened by 2 bases and J by 5 bases, with 12 bases between the two germline ends. CDR3 sequence: CAISETATRTEAFF. The CDR3 coding sequence is TGTGCCATCAGTGAGACGGCCACCAGGACTGAAGCTTTCTTT.

This clonotype was observed at least ten times. The chain recombines TRBV7-9 with TRBJ2-7; D is unclear. The CDR3 loop spans 15 amino acids. Trimming shortened V by 3 bases and J by 3 bases, and 15 bases separated the two germline ends. From germline, CDR1 is SEHNR and CDR2 FQNEAQ (reference sequence). CDR3 sequence: CASSFLPGGVYEQYF. Written as DNA, the CDR3 is TGTGCCAGCAGCTTCTTACCGGGCGGAGTCTACGAGCAGTACTTC.

Ten or more counts support this clonotype. The chain uses TRBV27 and TRBJ2-7, with 10 positions matching TRBD1. The CDR3 is 15 residues long. Germline loops: CDR1 MNHEY, CDR2 SMNVEV (reference sequence). Trimming took 5 bases from V and 3 from J; bases not matched to a gene: 7. CDR3 DNA: TGTGCCAGCAGTCTTTCCGGGACAGGGGTCTACGAGCAGTACTTC. It codes for CASSLSGTGVYEQYF.

Worth noting for this clonotype: A much larger clone lies a single base off, so this may be a read error. The V call is TRBV19, the J call TRBJ2-4, with a tentative D call TRBD1 (6 bases). This CDR3 region has 15 residues. Germline loops: CDR1 LNHDA, CDR2 SQIVND (reference sequence). The CDR3 sequence is CASSIDGGPKNIRYF. DNA for the CDR3: TGTGCCAGTAGTATAGATGGGGGCCCCAAAAACATTCGGTACTTC.

This clonotype occurred a few times. This chain connects TRBV20-1 to TRBJ2-7; D is perhaps TRBD1 or TRBD2 (5 bases each). The CDR3 sequence is 13 residues long. The germline V gene encodes CDR1 DFQATT and CDR2 SNEGSKA (reference sequence). Trimming took off 6 bases at V and 5 bases at J, with 17 bases between the two ends. The CDR3 here is CSARERGVNEQYF. DNA for the CDR3: TGCAGTGCCCGAGAGAGGGGCGTCAACGAGCAGTACTTC.

This clonotype is labeled as medium-sized (0.01 to 0.1%). The J gene is TRBJ2-7, the V gene TRBV27; the D gene is possibly TRBD2 (6 bases). V lost 4 bases, J lost 0 bases, and 13 bases lay in between. The CDR3 extends over 15 amino acids. Germline CDR1 and CDR2: MNHEY and SMNVEV (reference sequence). The CDR3 region is CASSWGDGYSYEQYF. The CDR3 coding sequence is TGTGCCAGCAGTTGGGGGGACGGCTACTCCTACGAGCAGTACTTC.

The chain carries TRBV18 and TRBJ2-2; either TRBD1 or TRBD2 may fit D (7 bases each). Germline V gene sequence: CDR1 KGHSH, CDR2 LQKENI. V was clipped by 2 bases and J by 0 bases, with 19 bases between them. This CDR3 region has 19 residues. This CDR3 is CASSPFGWEGQTNTGELFF. The CDR3, as DNA: TGTGCCAGCTCACCATTTGGCTGGGAGGGACAGACGAACACCGGGGAGCTGTTTTTT.

The rearrangement links TRBV5-6 to TRBJ2-6, with D hard to call. Germline CDR1 and CDR2: SGHDT and YYEEEE. The CDR3 is 15 amino acids. Trimming pared 0 bases from V and 2 bases from J, leaving 6 bases between. The CDR3 DNA reads TGTGCCAGCAGCTTGGGAGTAACTGGGGCCAACGTCCTGACTTTC. This gives the protein CASSLGVTGANVLTF. The complete variable domain, with remaining parts taken from reference TRBV5-6 and TRBJ2-6, reads DAGVTQSPTHLIKTRGQQVTLRCSPKSGHDTVSWYQQALGQGPQFIFQYYEEEERQRGNFPDRFSGHQFPNYSSELNVNALLLGDSALYLCASSLGVTGANVLTFGAGSRLTVL.

This clonotype has only a few counts. The gene calls are TRBV20-1 and TRBJ2-5; no definite D call. The V and J ends lost 6 bases and 5 bases respectively, with 10 bases between them. The CDR3 totals 11 residues. Germline CDR1 and CDR2: DFQATT and SNEGSKA (reference sequence). The CDR3: CSALVRETQYF. As DNA, the CDR3 is TGCAGTGCCCTAGTTAGGGAGACCCAGTACTTC.

The chain links TRBV6-9 to TRBJ2-5; D uncertain. Between the trimmed V and J ends, which lost 3 bases and 5 bases, there was a span of 16 bases. Germline CDR1 is MNHGY and CDR2 is SVAAGI. The CDR3 has 15 amino acids. CDR3 sequence: CASSYYTSDGETQYF. Here the CDR3 DNA reads TGTGCCAGCAGTTACTATACCTCCGATGGGGAGACCCAGTACTTC.

A few counts support this clonotype. At one end, the junction sequence differs from germline, possibly due to a read error. The genes are TRBV12-3 or TRBV12-4 and TRBJ2-7; D unclear. The CDR3 runs 14 residues. The CDR3 region is CASSLGAGSYDQYF. In DNA, the CDR3 is TGTGCCAGCAGTTTAGGGGCAGGATCCTACGATCAGTACTTC.

This clonotype appeared many times. The chain has TRBV6-1 and TRBJ2-3; D gene ambiguous. The CDR3 is 15 residues long. CDR1 is MNHNS, CDR2 SASEGT, per germline. V shed 10 bases and J shed 4 bases, with 21 bases lying between them. For the CDR3, the DNA is TGTGCCACCCATGTATGGGGAAGTCCGGCAGATACGCAGTATTTT. As protein: CATHVWGSPADTQYF.

The V gene is TRBV18, the J gene TRBJ2-7; TRBD1 matches 8 bases. Per the germline V gene, CDR1 is KGHSH and CDR2 is LQKENI. The V gene end was trimmed by 1 base and the J gene end by 6 bases; junction bases not matched to a gene: 5. The CDR3 is 14 amino acids. CDR3 bases: TGTGCCAGCTCACCACGGCAGGGGGCTGGCGAGCAGTACTTC. It codes for CASSPRQGAGEQYF.

This rearrangement joins TRBV5-1 to TRBJ2-7; 9 bases are a match to TRBD2. V lost 2 bases, J lost 1 base, and 10 bases stayed unmatched. Germline CDR1 reads SGHRS; CDR2 reads YFSETQ. The CDR3 loop spans 17 amino acids. This CDR3 is CASSLGRGTSWSYEQYF. CDR3 DNA sequence: TGCGCCAGCAGCTTAGGCCGGGGGACTAGCTGGTCCTACGAGCAGTACTTC.

There are many counts of this clonotype. The chain employs TRBV27 and TRBJ1-5, with D maybe TRBD1 (5 bases). Germline loops: CDR1 MNHEY, CDR2 SMNVEV (reference sequence). V lost 2 bases and J 1 base, leaving 6 bases between the germline ends. The CDR3 has 14 amino acids. The CDR3 spells CASSLGGSNQPQHF. CDR3 bases: TGTGCCAGCAGTTTAGGGGGGAGCAATCAGCCCCAGCATTTT.

A few counts support this clonotype. This chain uses TRBV7-8 with TRBJ2-3; TRBD2 matches at 9 bases. The CDR3 totals 16 residues. Germline values: CDR1 SGHVS, CDR2 FQNEAQ. J gave up 5 bases and V 5 bases, and 11 bases lay outside the gene matches. The CDR3, as DNA: TGTGCCAGCAGCCCGCCGGGACTAGCATCAGTAGATACGCAGTATTTT. Translation gives CASSPPGLASVDTQYF.

This clonotype has a count of ten or more. The chain employs TRBV6-2 or TRBV6-3 and TRBJ1-1; a weak D match, TRBD1 (5 bases). The CDR3 spans 15 residues. Trimming left V 0 bases short and J 1 base short, with 9 bases between. Germline-derived CDR1 and CDR2 are MNHEY and SVGEGT. CDR3 nucleotide sequence: TGTGCCAGCAGTTACTCTGGGACGGAGAACACTGAAGCTTTCTTT. As protein: CASSYSGTENTEAFF.